The present T cell receptor (beta chain) was sequenced within a study of technical replicates of blood from several donors. This table comes from immunoSEQ multiplex PCR, and its TCRdb copy is limited to in-frame clones, with some not included. The data contain almost 70,000 clones, about 87% of them singletons. Trimming shortened V by 3 bases and J by 3 bases, and 5 bases separated the two germline ends. Germline-derived CDR1 and CDR2 are SGHAT and FQNNGV. The CDR3 has 13 amino acids. The sequenced sample consisted of PBMCs. This clonotype was obtained from a human donor in good health. Some clones in this sample may be carry-over from other donors' samples. The V and J genes are TRBV11-2 and TRBJ2-2, with unresolved D. The CDR3 reads CASSFRDTGELFF. The CDR3, as DNA: TGTGCCAGCAGCTTTCGCGACACCGGGGAGCTGTTTTTT.